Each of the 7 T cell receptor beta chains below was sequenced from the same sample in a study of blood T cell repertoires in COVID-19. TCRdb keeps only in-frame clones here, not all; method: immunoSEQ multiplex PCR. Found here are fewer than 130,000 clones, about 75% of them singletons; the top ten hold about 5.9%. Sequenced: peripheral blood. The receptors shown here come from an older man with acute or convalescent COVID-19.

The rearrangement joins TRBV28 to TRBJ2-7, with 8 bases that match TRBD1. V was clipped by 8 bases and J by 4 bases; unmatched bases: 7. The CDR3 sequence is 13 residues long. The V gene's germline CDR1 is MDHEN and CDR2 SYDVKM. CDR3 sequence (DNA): TGTGCCAGCGATGGCAGGGGGCCATACGAGCAGTACTTC. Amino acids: CASDGRGPYEQYF.

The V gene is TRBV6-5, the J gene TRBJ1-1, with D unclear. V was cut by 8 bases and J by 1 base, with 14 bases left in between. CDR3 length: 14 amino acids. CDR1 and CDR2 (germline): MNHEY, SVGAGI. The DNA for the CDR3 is TGTGCCAGCCGACGGCGGCCTGGGAACACTGAAGCTTTCTTT. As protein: CASRRRPGNTEAFF.

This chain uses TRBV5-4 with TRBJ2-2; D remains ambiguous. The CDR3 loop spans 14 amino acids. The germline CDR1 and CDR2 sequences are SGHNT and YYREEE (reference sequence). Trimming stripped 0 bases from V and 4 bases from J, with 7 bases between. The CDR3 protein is CASSLAGITGELFF. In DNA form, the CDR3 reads TGTGCCAGCAGCTTGGCAGGCATCACCGGGGAGCTGTTTTTT.

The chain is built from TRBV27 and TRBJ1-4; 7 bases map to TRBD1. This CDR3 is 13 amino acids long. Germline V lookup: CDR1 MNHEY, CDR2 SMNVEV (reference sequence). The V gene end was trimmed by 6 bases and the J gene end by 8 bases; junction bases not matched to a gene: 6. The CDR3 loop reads CASRTGRREKLFF. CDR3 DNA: TGTGCCAGCAGGACAGGGCGGCGGGAAAAACTGTTTTTT.

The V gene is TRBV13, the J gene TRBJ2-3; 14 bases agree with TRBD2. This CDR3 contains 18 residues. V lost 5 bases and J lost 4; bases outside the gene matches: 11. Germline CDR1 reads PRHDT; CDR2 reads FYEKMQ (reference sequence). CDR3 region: CASSPGLAGVKSADTQYF. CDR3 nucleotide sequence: TGTGCCAGCAGCCCGGGACTAGCGGGAGTGAAGTCGGCAGATACGCAGTATTTT.

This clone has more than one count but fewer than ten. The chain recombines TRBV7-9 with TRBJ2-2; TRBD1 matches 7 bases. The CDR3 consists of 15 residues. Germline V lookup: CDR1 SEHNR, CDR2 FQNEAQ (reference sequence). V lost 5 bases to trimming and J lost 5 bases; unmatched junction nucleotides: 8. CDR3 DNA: TGTGCCAGCAGCCTAGGGGGCCTAGAGACCGGGGAGCTGTTTTTT. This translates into CASSLGGLETGELFF.

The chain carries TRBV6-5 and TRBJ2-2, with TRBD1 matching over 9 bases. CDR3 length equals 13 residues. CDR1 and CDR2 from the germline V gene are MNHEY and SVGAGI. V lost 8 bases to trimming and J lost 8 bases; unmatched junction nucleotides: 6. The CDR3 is CASGDRVFGELFF. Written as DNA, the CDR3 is TGTGCCAGCGGGGACAGGGTTTTTGGGGAGCTGTTTTTT.